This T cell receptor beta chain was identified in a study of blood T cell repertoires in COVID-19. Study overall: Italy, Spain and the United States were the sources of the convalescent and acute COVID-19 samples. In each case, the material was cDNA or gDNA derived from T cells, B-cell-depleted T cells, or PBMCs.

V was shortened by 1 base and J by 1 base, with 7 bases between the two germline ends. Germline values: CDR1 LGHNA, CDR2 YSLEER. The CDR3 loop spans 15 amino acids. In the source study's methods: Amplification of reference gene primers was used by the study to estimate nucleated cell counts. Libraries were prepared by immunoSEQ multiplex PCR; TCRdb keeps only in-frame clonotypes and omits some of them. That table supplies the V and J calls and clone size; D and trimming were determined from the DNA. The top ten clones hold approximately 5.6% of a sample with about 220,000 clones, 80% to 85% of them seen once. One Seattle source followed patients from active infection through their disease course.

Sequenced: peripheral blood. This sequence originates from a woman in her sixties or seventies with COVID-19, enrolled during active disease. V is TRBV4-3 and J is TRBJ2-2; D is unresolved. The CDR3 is CASSQVLLNTGELFF. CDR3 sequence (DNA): TGCGCCAGCAGCCAAGTCCTATTGAACACCGGGGAGCTGTTTTTT.